Listed below are T cell receptor beta chains from one sample, sequenced in a study of response to subunit inactivated influenza vaccine. TCRdb re-called the RT-PCR reads through MiXCR, storing one row per CDR3 protein. The profile shows 600,000 to 850,000 distinct CDR3 sequences, about 14% of them singletons. Material: PBMCs from blood, obtained 14 days before vaccination. The receptors originated from a man aged 45-60 years who received an inactivated influenza vaccine. The CDR3 runs from the conserved cysteine through the conserved F or W. D genes are given only for firm matches. Size tells how often a clone was seen (once, few, many) or the class of an expanded clone, and some rows leave it out.

V: TRBV4-2
J: TRBJ1-2
D: NA
size: few
DNA: TGTGCCAGCAGCCAAGGGATGGCCATCAGTAACTATGGCTACACCTTC
CDR3: CASSQGMAISNYGYTF

V: TRBV18
J: TRBJ1-1
D: NA
size: NA
DNA: TGTGCCAGCTCAACGCGGCACCAAGGCGCTGAAGCTTTCTTT
CDR3: CASSTRHQGAEAFF

V: TRBV20-1
J: TRBJ2-5
D: NA
size: many
DNA: TGCAGTGCTAGAGGATTAGCGGAGAGGGAGACCCAGTACTTC
CDR3: CSARGLAERETQYF

V: TRBV6-2/TRBV6-3
J: TRBJ2-1
D: NA
size: NA
DNA: TGTGCCAGCAGCAACGGAGGATGGTATGAGCAGTTCTTC
CDR3: CASSNGGWYEQFF

V: TRBV18
J: TRBJ2-1
D: NA
size: NA
DNA: TGTGCCAGCTCACCACTACAGGGAGGATACAATGAGCAGTTCTTC
CDR3: CASSPLQGGYNEQFF

V: TRBV20-1
J: TRBJ2-3
D: NA
size: few
DNA: TGCAGTGCTCCTAGGGGTGGAAGCACAGATACGCAGTATTTT
CDR3: CSAPRGGSTDTQYF

V: TRBV30
J: TRBJ2-1
D: NA
size: NA
DNA: TGTGCCTGGAGTGTAGGACAGAAAAATGAGCAGTTCTTC
CDR3: CAWSVGQKNEQFF

V: TRBV7-9
J: TRBJ2-7
D: TRBD2
size: few
DNA: TGTGCCAGCAGCTTAGGGGGACTATACTACGAGCAGTACTTC
CDR3: CASSLGGLYYEQYF

V: TRBV19
J: TRBJ1-1
D: NA
size: many
DNA: TGTGCCAGTAGTATGCCGGGACATGTGAACACTGAAGCTTTCTTT
CDR3: CASSMPGHVNTEAFF

V: TRBV7-2
J: TRBJ1-2
D: NA
size: NA
DNA: TGTGCCAGCAGCTTAGATGGGGGAGGTTCCTATGGCTACACCTTC
CDR3: CASSLDGGGSYGYTF

V: TRBV27
J: TRBJ2-2
D: TRBD1
size: few
DNA: TGTGCCAGCAGGCCACAGGGGGCGCGTACCGGGGAGCTGTTTTTT
CDR3: CASRPQGARTGELFF

V: TRBV7-9
J: TRBJ1-2
D: NA
size: few
DNA: TGTGCCAGCAGCTCCCCCGGGACCGAGGCGGACTATGGCTACACCTTC
CDR3: CASSSPGTEADYGYTF

V: TRBV5-6
J: TRBJ2-1
D: TRBD2
size: few
DNA: TGTGCCAGCAGCTTGTTACTTGAGCGGGGGGGCTACAATGAGCAGTTCTTC
CDR3: CASSLLLERGGYNEQFF

V: TRBV12-3/TRBV12-4
J: TRBJ2-7
D: NA
size: many
DNA: TGTGCCAGCAGTTTAGGGGTCTGGGGCCTCGAGCAGTACTTC
CDR3: CASSLGVWGLEQYF

V: TRBV5-1
J: TRBJ2-2
D: NA
size: NA
DNA: TGCGCCAGCAGCCAGACGACTAGGGGTACCGGGGAGCTGTTTTTT
CDR3: CASSQTTRGTGELFF

V: TRBV6-2/TRBV6-3
J: TRBJ2-7
D: TRBD1
size: NA
DNA: TGTGCCAGCAGTCAACAGGGGTCCCACGAGCAGTACTTC
CDR3: CASSQQGSHEQYF

V: TRBV4-1
J: TRBJ1-1
D: NA
size: few
DNA: TGCGCCAGCAGCCAGATGGGGCAGGGCGGCTTAAACACTGAAGCTTTCTTT
CDR3: CASSQMGQGGLNTEAFF

V: TRBV7-6
J: TRBJ1-5
D: NA
size: NA
DNA: TGTGCCAGCAGCCGGACAGCAAATAGCAATCAGCCCCAGCATTTT
CDR3: CASSRTANSNQPQHF

V: TRBV28
J: TRBJ2-3
D: NA
size: NA
DNA: TGTGCCAGCAGCACAGGGGGGGGGGCAGGGACAGATACGCAGTATTTT
CDR3: CASSTGGGAGTDTQYF

V: TRBV4-2
J: TRBJ1-1
D: NA
size: few
DNA: TGTGCCAGCAGCCAGGAAATACAGGGTCTAGCAAACACTGAAGCTTTCTTT
CDR3: CASSQEIQGLANTEAFF

V: TRBV7-2
J: TRBJ2-1
D: NA
size: NA
DNA: TGTGCCAGCAGCCCTCAGAGGGCACCCAATGAGCAGTTCTTC
CDR3: CASSPQRAPNEQFF

V: TRBV20-1
J: TRBJ2-1
D: TRBD2
size: NA
DNA: TGCAGTGTGGCCTCTGGGACTAGCGGGGCCCACAATGAGCAGTTCTTC
CDR3: CSVASGTSGAHNEQFF

V: TRBV27
J: TRBJ2-7
D: TRBD1
size: once
DNA: TGTGCCAGCAGATACACACCGGGACAGGGGGTCCTTATCTCCTACGAGCAGTACTTC
CDR3: CASRYTPGQGVLISYEQYF

V: TRBV6-2/TRBV6-3
J: TRBJ1-5
D: TRBD1
size: NA
DNA: TGTGCCAGCAGGATGATACAGGGGTTTCGGACAAGTTCCCAACAGCCCCAGCTTTTT
CDR3: CASRMIQGFRTSSQQPQLF

V: TRBV6-2/TRBV6-3
J: TRBJ2-5
D: TRBD2
size: few
DNA: TGTGCCAGCAGTTTAACCCCGGGGGGATCACAAGAGACCCAGTACTTC
CDR3: CASSLTPGGSQETQYF

V: TRBV4-2
J: TRBJ1-1
D: NA
size: few
DNA: TGTGCCAGCAGCCACCCTATGTCGGGGGGCAGCGCTGAAGCTTTCTTT
CDR3: CASSHPMSGGSAEAFF

V: TRBV5-1
J: TRBJ2-1
D: TRBD2
size: NA
DNA: TGCGCCAGCAGCTCGCCGGGACTAGCGGTAACCAATGAGCAGTTCTTC
CDR3: CASSSPGLAVTNEQFF

V: TRBV4-1
J: TRBJ2-5
D: NA
size: few
DNA: TGCGCCAGCAGCCAGTCCGGGGTGTACCAAGAGACCCAGTACTTC
CDR3: CASSQSGVYQETQYF

V: TRBV5-1
J: TRBJ2-7
D: TRBD1
size: NA
DNA: TGCGCCAGCCGCCGACCGGGACAGGGGGCTTACGAGCAGTACTTC
CDR3: CASRRPGQGAYEQYF

V: TRBV19
J: TRBJ2-1
D: TRBD1
size: few
DNA: TGTGCCAGTAGTACTCGGGACAGGCACTTCAATGAGCAGTTCTTC
CDR3: CASSTRDRHFNEQFF

V: TRBV4-1
J: TRBJ2-1
D: NA
size: many
DNA: TGCGCCAGCAGCCTCCGACAGTGGGATGAGCAGTTCTTC
CDR3: CASSLRQWDEQFF

V: TRBV5-1
J: TRBJ2-2
D: NA
size: many
DNA: TGCGCCAGCAGCTTCAGGGTTGGTGACACCGGGGAGCTGTTTTTT
CDR3: CASSFRVGDTGELFF

V: TRBV20-1
J: TRBJ2-3
D: TRBD2
size: few
DNA: TGCAGTGCTAGTGGGCGGGAGTTAGATACGCAGTATTTT
CDR3: CSASGRELDTQYF

V: TRBV7-9
J: TRBJ1-4
D: NA
size: few
DNA: TGTGCCAGCAGCGGGGGGAACAAGAAACTGTTTTTT
CDR3: CASSGGNKKLFF

V: TRBV5-5
J: TRBJ1-6
D: NA
size: few
DNA: TGTGCCAGCAGCTTGGGGGTAGACGTAGGGTCACCCCTCCACTTT
CDR3: CASSLGVDVGSPLHF

V: TRBV29-1
J: TRBJ2-1
D: TRBD1
size: many
DNA: TGCAGCGTTGAATGGCGTACGGCAGGGGGCTCCTACAATGAGCAGTTCTTC
CDR3: CSVEWRTAGGSYNEQFF

V: TRBV29-1
J: TRBJ1-1
D: NA
size: few
DNA: TGCAGCGTTGGTCCAGGGGTGGGGACTGAAGCTTTCTTT
CDR3: CSVGPGVGTEAFF

V: TRBV2
J: TRBJ1-1
D: NA
size: few
DNA: TGTGCCAGCAGTGAAGGTGTGCTTGGGGCCACTGAAGCTTTCTTT
CDR3: CASSEGVLGATEAFF

V: TRBV6-2/TRBV6-3
J: TRBJ2-5
D: NA
size: NA
DNA: TGTGCCAGCAGTTACAAACTCCCCAGCCAAGAGACCCAGTACTTC
CDR3: CASSYKLPSQETQYF

V: TRBV20-1
J: TRBJ2-3
D: TRBD2
size: NA
DNA: TGCAGTGCTAGAGGGACTAGCGGGAGCTCAGATACGCAGTATTTT
CDR3: CSARGTSGSSDTQYF

V: TRBV11-2
J: TRBJ2-1
D: TRBD2
size: many
DNA: TGTGCCAGTAGAGCGGGAGGGCCGGGCAATGAGCAGTTCTTC
CDR3: CASRAGGPGNEQFF

V: TRBV5-6
J: TRBJ2-5
D: NA
size: many
DNA: TGTGCCAGCAGCTTGCTAGCCGAGGGAACCCAGTACTTC
CDR3: CASSLLAEGTQYF

V: TRBV11-2
J: TRBJ1-3
D: NA
size: NA
DNA: TGTGCCAGCAGCTTAGAACCAAACCCGGGTGGAAACACCATATATTTT
CDR3: CASSLEPNPGGNTIYF

V: TRBV12-3/TRBV12-4
J: TRBJ2-1
D: NA
size: many
DNA: TGTGCCAGCTCTCTCGACTCCTCCTACAATGAGCAGTTCTTC
CDR3: CASSLDSSYNEQFF

V: TRBV12-3/TRBV12-4
J: TRBJ1-1
D: NA
size: many
DNA: TGTGCCAGCAGCACCGACAGGAGGACTGAAGCTTTCTTT
CDR3: CASSTDRRTEAFF

V: TRBV28
J: TRBJ1-5
D: TRBD1
size: NA
DNA: TGTGCCAGCAGTCACGACAGGGTATGGCAGCCCCAGCATTTT
CDR3: CASSHDRVWQPQHF

V: TRBV29-1
J: TRBJ2-1
D: TRBD1
size: few
DNA: TGCAGCATCGACAGGGCCATCAATGAGCAGTTCTTC
CDR3: CSIDRAINEQFF

V: TRBV20-1
J: TRBJ1-1
D: NA
size: NA
DNA: TGCAGTGCTAGAGATCTTCTGAACACTGAAGCTTTCTTT
CDR3: CSARDLLNTEAFF

V: TRBV9
J: TRBJ2-2
D: NA
size: few
DNA: TGTGCCAGCAGCGCGGGCACCTCATCCGGGGAGCTGTTTTTT
CDR3: CASSAGTSSGELFF

V: TRBV7-8
J: TRBJ2-1
D: TRBD1
size: NA
DNA: TGTGCCAGCAGCTTAGTATACAGGGGCCGGGGCAATGAGCAGTTCTTC
CDR3: CASSLVYRGRGNEQFF

V: TRBV29-1
J: TRBJ1-2
D: TRBD1
size: few
DNA: TGCAGCGCACCGGACAGGGTGGATGGCTACACCTTC
CDR3: CSAPDRVDGYTF

V: TRBV28
J: TRBJ2-2
D: NA
size: NA
DNA: TGTGCCACCACGTCGGCGGGTACCGGGGAGCTGTTTTTT
CDR3: CATTSAGTGELFF

V: TRBV5-8
J: TRBJ2-7
D: TRBD1
size: NA
DNA: TGTGCCAGCAGCTTAGGGGGAGCGGGGACAGGGGACTACGAGCAGTACTTC
CDR3: CASSLGGAGTGDYEQYF